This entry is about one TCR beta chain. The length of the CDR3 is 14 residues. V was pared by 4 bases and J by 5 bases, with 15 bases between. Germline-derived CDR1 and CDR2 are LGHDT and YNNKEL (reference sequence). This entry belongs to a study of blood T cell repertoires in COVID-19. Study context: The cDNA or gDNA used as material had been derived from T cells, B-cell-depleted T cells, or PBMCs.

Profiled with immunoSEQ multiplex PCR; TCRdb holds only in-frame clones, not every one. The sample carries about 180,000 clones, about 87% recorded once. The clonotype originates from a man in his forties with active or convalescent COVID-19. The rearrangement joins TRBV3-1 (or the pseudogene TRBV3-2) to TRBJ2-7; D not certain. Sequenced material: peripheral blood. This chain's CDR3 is CASSPPWAPHEQYF. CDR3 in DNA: TGTGCCAGCAGCCCCCCGTGGGCTCCCCACGAGCAGTACTTC.